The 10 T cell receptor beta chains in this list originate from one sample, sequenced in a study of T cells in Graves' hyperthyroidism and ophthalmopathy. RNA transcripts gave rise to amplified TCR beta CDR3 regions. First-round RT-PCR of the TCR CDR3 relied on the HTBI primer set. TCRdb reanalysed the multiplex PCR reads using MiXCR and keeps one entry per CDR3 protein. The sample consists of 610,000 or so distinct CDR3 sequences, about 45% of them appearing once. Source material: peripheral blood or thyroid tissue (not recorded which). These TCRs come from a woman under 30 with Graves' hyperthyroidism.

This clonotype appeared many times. The DNA for the CDR3 is TGCGCCAGCAGCCAACAGGGGACCTATAATTCACCCCTCCACTTT. Translated: CASSQQGTYNSPLHF. The J gene is TRBJ1-6, the V gene TRBV4-3, with D perhaps TRBD1 (6 bases). The ends were cut back, 2 bases at V and 2 bases at J, with 7 bases in the middle. CDR3 length: 15 residues. Per the germline V gene, CDR1 is LGHNA and CDR2 is YSLEER.

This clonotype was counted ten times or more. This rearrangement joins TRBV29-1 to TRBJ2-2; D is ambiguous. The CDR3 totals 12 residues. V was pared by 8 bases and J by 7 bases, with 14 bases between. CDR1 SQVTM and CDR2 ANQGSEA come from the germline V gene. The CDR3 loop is CSTLVGGGELFF. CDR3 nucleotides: TGCAGCACCTTGGTGGGCGGCGGGGAGCTGTTTTTT.

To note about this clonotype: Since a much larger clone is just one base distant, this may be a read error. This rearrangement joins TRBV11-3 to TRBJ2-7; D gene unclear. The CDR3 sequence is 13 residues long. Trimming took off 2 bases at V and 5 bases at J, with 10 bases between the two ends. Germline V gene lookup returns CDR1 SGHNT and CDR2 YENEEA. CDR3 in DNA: TGTGCCAGCAGCTTAAAACATTCCCACGAGCAGTACTTC. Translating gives CASSLKHSHEQYF.

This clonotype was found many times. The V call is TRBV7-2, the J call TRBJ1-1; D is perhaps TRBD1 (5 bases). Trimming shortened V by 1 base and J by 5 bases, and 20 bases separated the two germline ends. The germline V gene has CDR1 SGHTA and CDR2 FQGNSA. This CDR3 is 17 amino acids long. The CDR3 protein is CASSLVEVRGGGTEAFF. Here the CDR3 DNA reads TGTGCCAGCAGCTTAGTTGAAGTCCGGGGCGGGGGGACTGAAGCTTTCTTT.

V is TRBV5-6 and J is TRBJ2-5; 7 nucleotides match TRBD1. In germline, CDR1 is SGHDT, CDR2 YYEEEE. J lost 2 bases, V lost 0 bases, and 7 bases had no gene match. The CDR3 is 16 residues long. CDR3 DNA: TGTGCCAGCAGCTTGGCGTCCGACAGGGTACAAGAGACCCAGTACTTC. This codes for CASSLASDRVQETQYF.

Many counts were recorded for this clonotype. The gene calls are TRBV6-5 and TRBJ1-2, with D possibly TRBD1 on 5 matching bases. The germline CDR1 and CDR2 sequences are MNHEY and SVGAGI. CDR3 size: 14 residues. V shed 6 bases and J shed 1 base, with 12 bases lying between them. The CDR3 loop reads CASRESGINYGYTF. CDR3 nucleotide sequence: TGTGCCAGCAGGGAGTCAGGGATTAACTATGGCTACACCTTC.

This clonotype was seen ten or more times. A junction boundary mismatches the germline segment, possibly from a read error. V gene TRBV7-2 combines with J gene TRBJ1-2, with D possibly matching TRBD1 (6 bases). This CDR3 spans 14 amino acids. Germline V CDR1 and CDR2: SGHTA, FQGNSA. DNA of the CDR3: TGCGCCAGCAGCTTGGGTACAGGGAGCTATGGCTACACCTTC. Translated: CASSLGTGSYGYTF.

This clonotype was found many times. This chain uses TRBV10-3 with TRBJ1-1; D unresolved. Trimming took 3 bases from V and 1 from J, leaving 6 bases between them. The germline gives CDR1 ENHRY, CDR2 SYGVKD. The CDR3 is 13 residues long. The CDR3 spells CAISEGGNTEAFF. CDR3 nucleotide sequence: TGTGCCATCAGTGAAGGAGGGAACACTGAAGCTTTCTTT.

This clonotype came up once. In nucleotides, the CDR3 is TGTGCCATCAGTCCTACGGAGGCAACTAATGAAAATTCACCCCTCCACTTT. It encodes CAISPTEATNENSPLHF. V is TRBV10-3 and J is TRBJ1-6; D remains unclear. Germline assignment: CDR1 ENHRY and CDR2 SYGVKD. The CDR3 has 17 residues. V was cut by 5 bases and J by 7 bases, with 21 bases left in between.

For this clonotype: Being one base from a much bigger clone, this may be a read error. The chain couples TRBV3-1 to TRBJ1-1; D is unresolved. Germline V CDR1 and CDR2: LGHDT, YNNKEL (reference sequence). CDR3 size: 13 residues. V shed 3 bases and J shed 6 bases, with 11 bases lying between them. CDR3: CASSQGSGSEAFF. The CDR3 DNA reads TGTGCCAGCAGCCAGGGGTCCGGTTCTGAAGCTTTCTTT.